Shown below are 10 T cell receptor beta chains from a single sample sequenced in a study of long-term antiretroviral therapy in people with HIV. Sequencing used immunoSEQ v3.0 at survey level. Generated by immunoSEQ multiplex PCR, the TCRdb table keeps only in-frame clones and is missing some. The sample lists more than 9,500 clones, 60% to 75% occurring once. Sequenced here: unsorted PBMCs, sampled less than 3.2 years before starting antiretroviral therapy. The receptor set was obtained from a middle-aged man with HIV.

This sequence joins TRBV4-3 and TRBJ2-3, with 12 bases fitting TRBD2. Losses at the gene ends were 0 bases for V and 0 bases for J; bases not matched to a gene: 4. Germline-derived CDR1 and CDR2 are LGHNA and YSLEER. The CDR3 runs 18 residues. CDR3 region: CASSQELAGGSSTDTQYF. CDR3 DNA sequence: TGCGCCAGCAGCCAAGAGCTAGCGGGAGGGTCTAGCACAGATACGCAGTATTTT.

The rearrangement uses TRBV19 and TRBJ1-5; 9 bases align to TRBD1. Germline CDR1 LNHDA, CDR2 SQIVND (reference sequence). After removal of 6 bases from V and 5 bases from J, the junction contained 8 bases not matched to a gene. This CDR3 has 15 residues. In nucleotides, the CDR3 is TGTGCCAGTAGCCCACCGGGACAGGGATATCAGCCCCAGCATTTT. It specifies CASSPPGQGYQPQHF.

This sequence joins TRBV2 and TRBJ2-2; maybe TRBD1 (6 bases). V lost 8 bases and J 5 bases, leaving 12 bases between the germline ends. The CDR3 totals 13 residues. The germline V gene has CDR1 SNHLY and CDR2 FYNNEI. Written as DNA, the CDR3 is TGTGCCAGCGGCAGTACAGGGACCGGGGAGCTGTTTTTT. Amino acid sequence: CASGSTGTGELFF.

In this sample, this clone turned up a few times. The gene calls are TRBV25-1 and TRBJ2-6; D gene unclear. V dropped 5 bases and J dropped 1 base, with 9 bases sitting between them. The CDR3 has 15 residues. Germline V gene data show CDR1 as MGHDK and CDR2 as SYGVNS. The CDR3 bases are TGTGCCAGCAGTCTACGTGGATCTGGGGCCAACGTCCTGACTTTC. It encodes CASSLRGSGANVLTF.

This clone was observed a single time. The V call is TRBV6-4, the J call TRBJ2-2; the D gene is possibly TRBD2 (6 bases). In germline, CDR1 is MRHNA, CDR2 SNTAGT. Trimming took off 3 bases at V and 7 bases at J, with 9 bases between the two ends. The CDR3 covers 13 residues. CDR3 nucleotide sequence: TGTGCCAGCAGTGAGGGAGGAGGCGGGGAGCTGTTTTTT. It codes for CASSEGGGGELFF.

This clone was seen more than once but under ten times. The J gene is TRBJ2-7, the V gene TRBV5-5, with D hard to call. CDR1 and CDR2 (germline): SGHKS, YYEKEE (reference sequence). The CDR3 extends over 11 amino acids. V was clipped by 3 bases and J by 5 bases, with 6 bases between them. The DNA for the CDR3 is TGTGCCAGCAGCTCCAAGGACGAGCAGTACTTC. This codes for CASSSKDEQYF.

This clone has a handful of counts. The V gene is TRBV27, the J gene TRBJ2-7; 7 nucleotides line up with TRBD2. This CDR3 is 16 amino acids long. Germline V gives CDR1 MNHEY, CDR2 SMNVEV (reference sequence). V shed 6 bases and J 6 bases; nucleotides not matched to a gene: 17. CDR3 sequence: CASRPPRTSLYIEQYF. The CDR3 bases are TGTGCCAGCAGGCCTCCGAGGACTAGTCTCTATATCGAGCAGTACTTC.

The chain's CDR3 is CASSQGGTGGPDTQYF. DNA for the CDR3: TGTGCCAGCAGCCAGGGCGGGACAGGGGGCCCAGATACGCAGTATTTT. The rearrangement uses TRBV11-3 and TRBJ2-3, with TRBD1 matching 12 bases. The CDR3 has 16 amino acids. V lost 5 bases to trimming and J lost 4 bases; unmatched junction nucleotides: 7. CDR1 and CDR2 (germline): SGHNT, YENEEA.

The chain carries TRBV19 and TRBJ2-7; D tentatively reads TRBD1 or TRBD2 (5 bases each). This CDR3 is built from 14 residues. V was clipped by 1 base and J by 2 bases, with 9 bases between them. Germline CDR1 reads LNHDA; CDR2 reads SQIVND (reference sequence). The DNA of the CDR3 is TGTGCCAGTAGTATAGTCGGGGCCACCTACGAGCAGTACTTC. This gives the protein CASSIVGATYEQYF.

This clone was seen a few times. The V and J genes are TRBV19 and TRBJ1-3, with D possibly being TRBD1 (5 bases). This CDR3 is 17 amino acids long. V lost 11 bases to trimming and J lost 2 bases, with 25 bases between them. CDR1 and CDR2 from the germline V gene are LNHDA and SQIVND (reference sequence). CDR3 region: CAGSRGGKLGPGNTIYF. The CDR3 bases are TGTGCCGGATCTCGAGGTGGCAAACTGGGGCCTGGAAACACCATATATTTT.